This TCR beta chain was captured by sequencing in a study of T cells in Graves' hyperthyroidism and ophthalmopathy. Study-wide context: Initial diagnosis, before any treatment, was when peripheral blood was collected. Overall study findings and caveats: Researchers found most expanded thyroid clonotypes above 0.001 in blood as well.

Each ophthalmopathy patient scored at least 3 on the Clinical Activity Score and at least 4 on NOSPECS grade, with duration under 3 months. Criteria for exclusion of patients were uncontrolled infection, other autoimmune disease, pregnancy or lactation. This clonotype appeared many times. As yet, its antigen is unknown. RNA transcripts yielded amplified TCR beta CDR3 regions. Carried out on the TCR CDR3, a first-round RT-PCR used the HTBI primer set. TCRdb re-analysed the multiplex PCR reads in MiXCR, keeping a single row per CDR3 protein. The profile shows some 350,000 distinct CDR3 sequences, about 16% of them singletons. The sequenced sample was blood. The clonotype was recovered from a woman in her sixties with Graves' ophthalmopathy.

As DNA, the CDR3 is TGTGCCAGCAGCTTAGAGTCGGCTAGCCTGAACACCGGGGAGCTGTTTTTT. The encoded protein is CASSLESASLNTGELFF. This sequence joins TRBV11-2 and TRBJ2-2; weak D call: TRBD2 (5 bases). The CDR3 extends over 17 amino acids. Looked up from germline, CDR1 is SGHAT and CDR2 is FQNNGV. The V gene lost 0 bases and the J gene lost 1 base, with 12 bases spanning the gap.